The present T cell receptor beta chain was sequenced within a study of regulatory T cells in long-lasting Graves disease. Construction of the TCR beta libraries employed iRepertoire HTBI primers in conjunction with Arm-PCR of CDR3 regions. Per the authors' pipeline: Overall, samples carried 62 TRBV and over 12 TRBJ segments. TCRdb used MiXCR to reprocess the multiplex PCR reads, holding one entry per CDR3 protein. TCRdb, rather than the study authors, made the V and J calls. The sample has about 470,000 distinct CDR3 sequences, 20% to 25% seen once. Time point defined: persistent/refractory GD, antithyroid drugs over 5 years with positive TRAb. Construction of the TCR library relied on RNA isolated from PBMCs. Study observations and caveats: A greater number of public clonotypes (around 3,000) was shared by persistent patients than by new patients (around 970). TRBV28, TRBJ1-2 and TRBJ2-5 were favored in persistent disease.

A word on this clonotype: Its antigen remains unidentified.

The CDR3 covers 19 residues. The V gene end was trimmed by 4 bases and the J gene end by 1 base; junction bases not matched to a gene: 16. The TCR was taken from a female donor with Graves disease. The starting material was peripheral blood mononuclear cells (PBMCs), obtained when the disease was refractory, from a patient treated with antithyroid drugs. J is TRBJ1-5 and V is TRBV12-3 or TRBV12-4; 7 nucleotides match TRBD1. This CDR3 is CASSYSLLVLQGSNQPQHF. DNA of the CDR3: TGTGCCAGCAGTTACTCCCTACTCGTTCTACAGGGGAGCAATCAGCCCCAGCATTTT.